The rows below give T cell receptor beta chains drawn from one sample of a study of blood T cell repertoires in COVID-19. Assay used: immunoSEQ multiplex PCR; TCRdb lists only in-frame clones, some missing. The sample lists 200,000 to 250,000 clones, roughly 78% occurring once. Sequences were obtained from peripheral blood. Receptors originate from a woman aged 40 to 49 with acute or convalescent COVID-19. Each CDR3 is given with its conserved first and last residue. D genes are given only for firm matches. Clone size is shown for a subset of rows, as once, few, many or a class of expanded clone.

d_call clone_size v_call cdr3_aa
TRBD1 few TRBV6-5 CASSSTGVLGNEQFF
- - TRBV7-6 CASSFGTQWVKDTQYF
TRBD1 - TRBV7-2 CASRGQGEEQFF
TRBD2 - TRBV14 CASSQDRVFGTSPFF
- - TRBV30 CAWAGGVRNEQFF
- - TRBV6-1 CASSEEFYALPYEQYF
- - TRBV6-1 CASTRVAGTGELFF
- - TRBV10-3 CAISESGLNTGELFF
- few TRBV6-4 CASSDSRGYGYTF
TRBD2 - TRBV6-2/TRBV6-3 CASSYALATQSYEQYF
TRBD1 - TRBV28 CATERQGPYEQYF
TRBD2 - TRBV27 CASSSSGSSYEQYF
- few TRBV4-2 CASSQAHGAYEQYF
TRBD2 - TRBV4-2 CASSQVLAGGQDEQYF
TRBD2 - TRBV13 CASSTQRGRGGEQFF
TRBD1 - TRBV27 CASSQPGGEQYF
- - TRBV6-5 CASSPADRGEQYF
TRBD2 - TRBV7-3 CASSLRTTSETADEQFF
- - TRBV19 CASSLREPSQSTDTQYF
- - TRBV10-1 CASSRAGPDTGELFF
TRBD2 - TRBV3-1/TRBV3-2 CASRTGTSGAEQYF
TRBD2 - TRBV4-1 CASSQVGLADYEQYF
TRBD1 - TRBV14 CASSRQGLMTEAFF
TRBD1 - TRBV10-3 CAIRGDREGYEQYF
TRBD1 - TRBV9 CASSAGTGSNYGYTF
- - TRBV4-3 CASSRRGERADTQYF
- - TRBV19 CASSTRQTANYGYTF
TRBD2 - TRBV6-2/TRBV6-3 CASSYGLAVNEQFF
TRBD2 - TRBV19 CASSIEGGSGIWELFF
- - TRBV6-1 CASSEVQRQDNQPQHF
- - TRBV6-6 CASSYSIQGPLHEQYF
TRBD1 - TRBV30 CAWRLRTGLNQPQHF
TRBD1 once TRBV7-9 CASSLRGAGGYNEQFF
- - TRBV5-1 CASSLGAVSNSGNTIYF
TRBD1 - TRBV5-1 CASSLGTGFNQPQHF
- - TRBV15 CATSRQESTDTQYF
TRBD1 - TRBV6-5 CASSLTGGSPYEQYF
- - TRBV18 CASSQGPTGELFF
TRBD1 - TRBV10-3 CATDGQGKDGYTF
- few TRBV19 CASSISGTAFYEQYF
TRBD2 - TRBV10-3 CAISEREESYEQYF
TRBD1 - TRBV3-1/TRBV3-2 CASSLGTANTEAFF
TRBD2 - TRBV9 CASSGTSDEQFF
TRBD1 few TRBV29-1 CSGRGPTKNNEQFF
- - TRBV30 CAWSVIGLNQPQHF
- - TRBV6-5 CASSYGGNPSTDTQYF
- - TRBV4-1 CASSQDSGVANQPQHF
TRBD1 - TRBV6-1 CASSEPARGTVVGEQYF
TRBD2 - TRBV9 CASSVVGRVGLGTDTQYF
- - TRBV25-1 CASSESGRPNQPQHF
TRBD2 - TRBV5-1 CASRTSGGNNEQFF
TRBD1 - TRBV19 CASSWDRGTEAFF
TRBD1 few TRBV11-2 CASSRYRTGQWNTEAFF
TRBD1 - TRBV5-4 CASSRTGGDTGELFF
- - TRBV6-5 CASSSREGGQPQHF
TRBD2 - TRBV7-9 CVSSLAGLAGGSDTQYF
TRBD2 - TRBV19 CASSKSSGRAAGELFF
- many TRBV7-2 CASSSDVGQGNTIYF
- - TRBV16 CASSQSDRFSGNTIYF